One and the same sample provided the 14 T cell receptor beta chains below, sequenced in a study of cytomegalovirus exposure and HLA in healthy donors. Both 60 Vbeta primers and 13 Jbeta primers went into the PCR. Only in-frame clones appear in the TCRdb table, and some are missing; sequencing was by immunoSEQ multiplex PCR. The table includes 150,000 or so clones, around 78% detected once. The material sequenced was PBMCs. The receptors here all came from a woman in her 50s in good health and CMV-seropositive.

The chain uses TRBV5-4 and TRBJ2-5; tentatively, D is TRBD2 (5 bases). CDR1 SGHNT and CDR2 YYREEE come from the germline V gene (reference sequence). The CDR3 covers 17 residues. V was cut by 0 bases and J by 1 base, with 16 bases left in between. The CDR3 protein is CASSLGYAGPFQETQYF. As DNA, the CDR3 is TGTGCCAGCAGCTTGGGGTATGCGGGCCCCTTCCAAGAGACCCAGTACTTC.

V is TRBV11-1 and J is TRBJ1-1; D not resolved. This CDR3 contains 14 residues. In germline, CDR1 is SGHAT, CDR2 FQDESV (reference sequence). V lost 5 bases and J 7 bases, leaving 17 bases between the germline ends. The CDR3 DNA is TGTGCCAGCAGCCCGGGAGACAACGGGCTTGAAGCTTTCTTT. Translation: CASSPGDNGLEAFF.

The chain recombines TRBV2 with TRBJ2-3; perhaps TRBD2 as D (6 bases). Germline V gene data show CDR1 as SNHLY and CDR2 as FYNNEI. V gave up 5 bases and J gave up 6 bases, with 21 bases separating them. This CDR3 region has 16 residues. The CDR3 spells CASSRTGLSVADTQYF. The CDR3, as DNA: TGTGCCAGCAGTCGGACGGGACTTTCGGTCGCTGATACGCAGTATTTT.

The chain links TRBV6-1 to TRBJ2-1; D call uncertain. The CDR3 sequence is 13 residues long. The V and J ends lost 5 bases and 2 bases respectively, with 7 bases between them. Germline V lookup: CDR1 MNHNS, CDR2 SASEGT. CDR3: CASSFDTYNEQFF. In DNA, the CDR3 is TGTGCCAGCAGTTTCGACACCTACAATGAGCAGTTCTTC.

The V and J genes are TRBV28 and TRBJ1-4, with TRBD1 matching 8 bases. This CDR3 region has 15 residues. The germline CDR1 and CDR2 sequences are MDHEN and SYDVKM. Losses at the gene ends were 4 bases for V and 8 bases for J; bases not matched to a gene: 9. As DNA, the CDR3 is TGTGCCAGCAGTTCCGTCGACAGGGGAGGGGAAAAACTGTTTTTT. Protein: CASSSVDRGGEKLFF.

The chain carries TRBV5-1 and TRBJ2-1, with 11 bases lining up with TRBD2. The germline CDR1 and CDR2 sequences are SGHRS and YFSETQ. The trim removed 4 bases at V and 1 base at J, leaving 7 bases unmatched. The CDR3 extends over 17 amino acids. The CDR3 spells CASSTSSGGLSYNEQFF. CDR3 DNA sequence: TGCGCCAGCAGCACCTCTAGCGGGGGGTTATCCTACAATGAGCAGTTCTTC. Full variable domain (remainder filled in from reference TRBV5-1 and TRBJ2-1): KAGVTQTPRYLIKTRGQQVTLSCSPISGHRSVSWYQQTPGQGLQFLFEYFSETQRNKGNFPGRFSGRQFSNSRSEMNVSTLELGDSALYLCASSTSSGGLSYNEQFFGPGTRLTVL.

The genes are TRBV19 and TRBJ2-3; a possible D gene is TRBD1 (6 bases). Germline CDR1 LNHDA, CDR2 SQIVND (reference sequence). The CDR3 contains 15 residues. V was clipped by 5 bases and J by 1 base, with 13 bases between them. CDR3 DNA: TGTGCCAGTAGTGTAACAGGGCCCCGCACAGATACGCAGTATTTT. Its protein is CASSVTGPRTDTQYF. Complete variable domain (other parts from reference TRBV19 and TRBJ2-3): DGGITQSPKYLFRKEGQNVTLSCEQNLNHDAMYWYRQDPGQGLRLIYYSQIVNDFQKGDIAEGYSVSREKKESFPLTVTSAQKNPTAFYLCASSVTGPRTDTQYFGPGTRLTVL.

This clone was picked up one time. The J gene is TRBJ2-3, the V gene TRBV4-1; D might be TRBD2 (5 bases). CDR3 length: 14 residues. The germline V and J ends were trimmed by 0 bases and 3 bases, with 7 bases remaining between them. CDR1 MGHRA and CDR2 YSYEKL come from the germline V gene. The DNA of the CDR3 is TGCGCCAGCAGCCAAGATCCGGGGACAGATACGCAGTATTTT. Protein sequence: CASSQDPGTDTQYF.

The rearrangement links TRBV11-2 to TRBJ1-1; D ambiguous. The germline CDR1 and CDR2 sequences are SGHAT and FQNNGV. The CDR3 covers 13 residues. Trimming cost V 5 bases and J 4 bases, with 11 bases left between them. CDR3 sequence (DNA): TGTGCCAGCAGCACCCAGCGGGGCACTGAAGCTTTCTTT. Translated, it gives CASSTQRGTEAFF. Supplemented by reference TRBV11-2 and TRBJ1-1, the full variable domain reads EAGVAQSPRYKIIEKRQSVAFWCNPISGHATLYWYQQILGQGPKLLIQFQNNGVVDDSQLPKDRFSAERLKGVDSTLKIQPAKLEDSAVYLCASSTQRGTEAFFGQGTRLTVV.

The chain combines TRBV6-5 with TRBJ2-7, with 10 positions matching TRBD1. There are 15 residues in the CDR3. Germline-derived CDR1 and CDR2 are MNHEY and SVGAGI. The junction had 6 bases not matched to a gene; V was cut back by 5 bases and J by 2 bases. The CDR3 coding sequence is TGTGCCAGCAGTACCCGGGACAGGGGTCCCTACGAGCAGTACTTC. Residues: CASSTRDRGPYEQYF.

V usage is TRBV5-6 and J usage is TRBJ2-1; 10 bases line up with TRBD2. This CDR3 contains 15 residues. V was pared by 1 base and J by 6 bases, with 4 bases of the junction left unmatched. Per germline, CDR1 SGHDT and CDR2 YYEEEE. The CDR3, as DNA: TGTGCCAGCAGCTTGATAGCGGGAGGAGCCAATGAGCAGTTCTTC. This codes for CASSLIAGGANEQFF.

This clone was seen a single time. V usage is TRBV11-3 and J usage is TRBJ1-2, with 7 bases that match TRBD1. The CDR3 runs 15 residues. Germline values: CDR1 SGHNT, CDR2 YENEEA. With 0 bases clipped from V and 6 bases from J, the junction kept 7 bases outside the gene matches. The CDR3 here is CASSLDFITGDGYTF. CDR3 in DNA: TGTGCCAGCAGCTTAGATTTTATCACAGGGGATGGCTACACCTTC.

The rearrangement uses TRBV28 and TRBJ1-3; perhaps TRBD1 as D (6 bases). This CDR3 contains 17 residues. Germline-derived CDR1 and CDR2 are MDHEN and SYDVKM. V was pared by 3 bases and J by 0 bases, with 15 bases between. CDR3 in amino acids: CASSFIVGGASGNTIYF. In DNA form, the CDR3 reads TGTGCCAGCAGTTTTATAGTAGGGGGGGCCTCTGGAAACACCATATATTTT. The full variable domain, in which reference TRBV28 and TRBJ1-3 provide the parts outside the CDR3, is DVKVTQSSRYLVKRTGEKVFLECVQDMDHENMFWYRQDPGLGLRLIYFSYDVKMKEKGDIPEGYSVSREKKERFSLILESASTNQTSMYLCASSFIVGGASGNTIYFGEGSWLTVV.

This chain links TRBV11-3 with TRBJ2-3; no clear D. Germline V CDR1 and CDR2: SGHNT, YENEEA. V lost 1 base, J lost 4 bases, and 9 bases lay in between. The CDR3 consists of 14 residues. CDR3 sequence reads: CASSLGTNSDTQYF. In DNA form, the CDR3 reads TGTGCCAGCAGCTTAGGAACTAACTCAGATACGCAGTATTTT.